The 18 T cell receptor beta chains given below trace back to one sample, sequenced in a study of radiation and T cells in renal cell carcinoma. This table comes from immunoSEQ multiplex PCR, and its TCRdb copy is limited to in-frame clones, with some not included. The sample has 120,000 or so clones, roughly 77% seen once. Indicated time point: blood 2 weeks post-SBRT. Treatment defined: 15 Gy SBRT to primary tumor, nephrectomy 4 weeks later. Sequencing used blood, obtained from a patient whose treatment included radiotherapy and nephrectomy. These receptors were collected from a woman aged 55-70 years with renal cell carcinoma.

V usage is TRBV19 and J usage is TRBJ1-5; 10 bases are shared with TRBD1. The CDR3 length is 16 residues. The germline CDR1 and CDR2 sequences are LNHDA and SQIVND (reference sequence). With V trimmed by 3 bases and J by 4 bases, 6 bases remained unmatched. The CDR3 region is CASSIFRTGGNQPQHF. CDR3 DNA: TGTGCCAGTAGTATTTTTAGGACAGGGGGGAATCAGCCCCAGCATTTT.

CDR3 bases: TGTGCCAGCAAGCCCGAGGGAATGGGAGAGAACACTGAAGCTTTCTTT. Residues: CASKPEGMGENTEAFF. The genes are TRBV6-6 and TRBJ1-1, with no clear D. CDR3 length: 16 residues. The germline gives CDR1 MNHNY, CDR2 SVGAGI (reference sequence). The V end lost 7 bases, the J end lost 1 base, and 19 bases lay between the germline ends.

The rearrangement uses TRBV4-2 and TRBJ2-3; D remains ambiguous. Trimming removed 4 bases at V and 7 bases at J, with 12 bases between. The germline CDR1 and CDR2 sequences are LGHNA and YNFKEQ. The CDR3 spans 13 residues. This CDR3 reads CASSLQGFNTQYF. In nucleotides, the CDR3 is TGTGCCAGCAGCCTACAAGGATTTAATACGCAGTATTTT.

The rearrangement uses TRBV7-2 and TRBJ2-3, with 9 bases identical to TRBD2. Germline trimming cut 5 bases from V and 6 bases from J; bases unmatched to any gene: 9. CDR1 and CDR2 from the germline V gene are SGHTA and FQGNSA. The CDR3 loop spans 15 amino acids. The CDR3 protein is CASSLPGLAVDTQYF. DNA for the CDR3: TGTGCCAGCAGCCTCCCGGGACTAGCAGTTGATACGCAGTATTTT.

This sequence joins TRBV19 and TRBJ2-1, with 11 bases identical to TRBD2. The CDR3 length is 15 residues. Germline CDR1 reads LNHDA; CDR2 reads SQIVND (reference sequence). V lost 7 bases to trimming and J lost 9 bases; unmatched junction nucleotides: 11. DNA of the CDR3: TGTGCCAGTACCGGGACTAGCGGAGGCGGCCGTGAGCAGTTCTTC. The encoded protein is CASTGTSGGGREQFF.

The genes are TRBV9 and TRBJ1-2; TRBD1 agrees at 10 bases. The V gene's germline CDR1 is SGDLS and CDR2 YYNGEE. The CDR3 spans 15 residues. V lost 4 bases, J lost 9 bases, and 12 bases stayed unmatched. This CDR3 is CASSSQRGTGDRYTF. The CDR3 DNA reads as TGTGCCAGCAGCTCCCAAAGAGGGACAGGGGATCGCTACACCTTC.

This clone was seen more than once but under ten times. The chain employs TRBV28 and TRBJ1-2; D gene uncertain. Germline CDR1 MDHEN, CDR2 SYDVKM. V lost 6 bases, J lost 2 bases, and 7 bases lay in between. There are 12 residues in the CDR3. The CDR3 loop is CASRPGNYGYTF. The CDR3 nucleotides read TGTGCCAGCAGGCCCGGAAACTATGGCTACACCTTC.

The rearrangement joins TRBV19 to TRBJ1-1; TRBD1 might be the D (5 bases). Germline V lookup: CDR1 LNHDA, CDR2 SQIVND (reference sequence). The V gene lost 3 bases and the J gene lost 6 bases, with 14 bases spanning the gap. The CDR3 extends over 14 amino acids. Here the CDR3 DNA reads TGTGCCAGTAGTATCCGAAGGGGATCCCCTGAAGCTTTCTTT. Protein sequence: CASSIRRGSPEAFF.

The chain joins TRBV27 to TRBJ2-7; 7 bases are a match to TRBD2. V lost 4 bases and J lost 2; bases outside the gene matches: 14. The germline V gene encodes CDR1 MNHEY and CDR2 SMNVEV (reference sequence). The CDR3 covers 17 residues. The CDR3 nucleotides are TGTGCCAGCAGTTCCACGGCGGGGGTCGCGCTCCCCTACGAGCAGTACTTC. As protein: CASSSTAGVALPYEQYF.

This clone was picked up a small number of times. The chain is built from TRBV6-6 and TRBJ1-1; the D gene is possibly TRBD1 (5 bases). V shed 6 bases and J shed 4 bases, with 12 bases lying between them. The CDR3 runs 13 residues. Germline V gives CDR1 MNHNY, CDR2 SVGAGI (reference sequence). CDR3 residues: CASRPAGPTEAFF. Here the CDR3 DNA reads TGTGCCAGCAGGCCCGCGGGGCCCACTGAAGCTTTCTTT.

V is TRBV9 and J is TRBJ2-1; 9 bases match TRBD1. The V gene's germline CDR1 is SGDLS and CDR2 YYNGEE. The CDR3 loop spans 14 amino acids. The trim removed 8 bases at V and 8 bases at J, leaving 11 bases unmatched. In DNA form, the CDR3 reads TGTGCCAGTAAGAAGGGGGACAGGGACGATGAGCAGTTCTTC. The encoded protein is CASKKGDRDDEQFF.

The chain links TRBV5-4 to TRBJ2-2, with D unclear. With 3 bases removed from V and 0 bases from J, the gap between germline ends came to 15 bases. Germline values: CDR1 SGHNT, CDR2 YYREEE (reference sequence). CDR3 length: 17 residues. The CDR3: CASSSDNRRSNTGELFF. CDR3 nucleotide sequence: TGTGCCAGCAGCTCCGATAACCGGCGTTCGAACACCGGGGAGCTGTTTTTT.

This chain uses TRBV11-2 with TRBJ2-2; D is perhaps TRBD2 (5 bases). Per the germline V gene, CDR1 is SGHAT and CDR2 is FQNNGV. The V gene lost 6 bases and the J gene lost 6 bases, with 17 bases spanning the gap. The CDR3 contains 15 residues. CDR3 nucleotide sequence: TGTGCCAGCAGAAGTCTCCGAGGGCCGCCCGGGGAGCTGTTTTTT. It translates to CASRSLRGPPGELFF.

This rearrangement joins TRBV6-5 to TRBJ1-5, with D perhaps TRBD1 (6 bases). Looked up from germline, CDR1 is MNHEY and CDR2 is SVGAGI. CDR3 length: 14 residues. V dropped 6 bases and J dropped 5 bases, with 14 bases sitting between them. DNA for the CDR3: TGTGCCAGCAGGCCACAGGGTTGGGATCAGCCCCAGCATTTT. Its protein is CASRPQGWDQPQHF.

This chain uses TRBV19 with TRBJ1-5; D unclear. The V gene's germline CDR1 is LNHDA and CDR2 SQIVND (reference sequence). V was shortened by 6 bases and J by 7 bases, with 13 bases between the two germline ends. The CDR3 consists of 13 residues. The CDR3 DNA sequence: TGTGCCAGTAGCTACAGAGTATTACAGCCCCAGCATTTT. This gives the protein CASSYRVLQPQHF. Based on the CDR3 plus reference TRBV19 and TRBJ1-5, the full variable domain is DGGITQSPKYLFRKEGQNVTLSCEQNLNHDAMYWYRQDPGQGLRLIYYSQIVNDFQKGDIAEGYSVSREKKESFPLTVTSAQKNPTAFYLCASSYRVLQPQHFGDGTRLSIL.

This chain connects TRBV7-3 to TRBJ2-1, with TRBD1 identical over 8 bases. J lost 9 bases, V lost 4 bases, and 14 bases had no gene match. Looked up from germline, CDR1 is SGHTA and CDR2 is FQGTGA. CDR3 length: 16 amino acids. DNA of the CDR3: TGTGCCAGCAGCTCCTACCCTCAGGGGGCGTTAGGTGAGCAGTTCTTC. Translated: CASSSYPQGALGEQFF.

The gene calls are TRBV5-8 and TRBJ2-2; possibly TRBD2 for D (6 bases). Germline V gene lookup returns CDR1 SGHTS and CDR2 YDEGEE. V gave up 4 bases and J gave up 6 bases, with 13 bases separating them. The CDR3 is 14 residues long. CDR3 DNA: TGTGCCAGCAGCCGCGGGACGGGGCCCGGGGAGCTGTTTTTT. Its translation: CASSRGTGPGELFF.

The chain uses TRBV5-6 and TRBJ2-7; 10 bases align to TRBD1. This CDR3 is built from 16 residues. The V gene end was trimmed by 4 bases and the J gene end by 3 bases; junction bases not matched to a gene: 10. Germline CDR1 and CDR2: SGHDT and YYEEEE. The CDR3 coding sequence is TGTGCCAGCAGCCCAGGGACAGGGGCGGCTCACTACGAGCAGTACTTC. Translating it yields CASSPGTGAAHYEQYF. Filled out from reference TRBV5-6 and TRBJ2-7, the complete variable domain reads DAGVTQSPTHLIKTRGQQVTLRCSPKSGHDTVSWYQQALGQGPQFIFQYYEEEERQRGNFPDRFSGHQFPNYSSELNVNALLLGDSALYLCASSPGTGAAHYEQYFGPGTRLTVT.